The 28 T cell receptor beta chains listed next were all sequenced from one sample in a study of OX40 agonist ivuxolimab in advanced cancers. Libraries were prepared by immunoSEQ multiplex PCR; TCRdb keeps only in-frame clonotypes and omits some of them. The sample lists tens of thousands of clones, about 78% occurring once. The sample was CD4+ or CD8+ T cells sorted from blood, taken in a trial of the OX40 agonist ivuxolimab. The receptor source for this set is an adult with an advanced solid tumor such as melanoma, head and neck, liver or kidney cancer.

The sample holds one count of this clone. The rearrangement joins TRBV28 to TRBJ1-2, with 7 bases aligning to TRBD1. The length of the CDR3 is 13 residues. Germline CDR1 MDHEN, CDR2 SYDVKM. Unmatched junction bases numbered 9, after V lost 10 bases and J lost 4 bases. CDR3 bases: TGTGCCACCACCAGGGGGGGAGGCTATGGCTACACCTTC. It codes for CATTRGGGYGYTF.

This CDR3 is CASSGLAGSQETQYF. The CDR3 nucleotides are TGTGCCAGCAGTGGGCTAGCGGGTTCCCAAGAGACCCAGTACTTC. The chain recombines TRBV25-1 with TRBJ2-5, with 8 bases that match TRBD2. Germline V lookup: CDR1 MGHDK, CDR2 SYGVNS. The CDR3 is made up of 15 amino acids. V was pared by 4 bases and J by 1 base, with 5 bases of the junction left unmatched.

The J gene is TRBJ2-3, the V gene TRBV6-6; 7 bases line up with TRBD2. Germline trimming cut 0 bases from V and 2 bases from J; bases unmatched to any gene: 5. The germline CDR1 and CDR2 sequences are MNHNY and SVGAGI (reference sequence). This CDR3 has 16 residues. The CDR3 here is CASSYSGGRPTDTQYF. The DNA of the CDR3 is TGTGCCAGCAGTTACTCCGGCGGGAGACCCACAGATACGCAGTATTTT.

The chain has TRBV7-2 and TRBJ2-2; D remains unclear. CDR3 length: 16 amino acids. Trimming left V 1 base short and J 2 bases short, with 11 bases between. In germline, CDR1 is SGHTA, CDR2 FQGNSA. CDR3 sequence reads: CASSLVSGSNTGELFF. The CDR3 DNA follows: TGTGCCAGCAGCTTAGTTAGTGGCAGCAACACCGGGGAGCTGTTTTTT. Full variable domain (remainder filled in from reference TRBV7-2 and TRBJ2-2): GAGVSQSPSNKVTEKGKDVELRCDPISGHTALYWYRQSLGQGLEFLIYFQGNSAPDKSGLPSDRFSAERTGGSVSTLTIQRTQQEDSAVYLCASSLVSGSNTGELFFGEGSRLTVL.

The DNA for the CDR3 is TGTGCCAGCAGCTTAGTGGGGGCCGGGGAGCTGTTTTTT. This encodes CASSLVGAGELFF. V gene TRBV7-9 combines with J gene TRBJ2-2, with D perhaps matching TRBD1 or TRBD2 (5 bases each). Per germline, CDR1 SEHNR and CDR2 FQNEAQ (reference sequence). This CDR3 has 13 residues. With 1 base removed from V and 6 bases from J, the gap between germline ends came to 6 bases.

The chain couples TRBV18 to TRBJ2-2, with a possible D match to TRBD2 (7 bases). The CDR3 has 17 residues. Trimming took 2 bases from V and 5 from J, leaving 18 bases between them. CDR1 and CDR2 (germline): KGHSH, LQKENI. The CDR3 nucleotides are TGTGCCAGCTCACCAACGCGGGGGCCCCACGGAACCGGGGAGCTGTTTTTT. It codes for CASSPTRGPHGTGELFF.

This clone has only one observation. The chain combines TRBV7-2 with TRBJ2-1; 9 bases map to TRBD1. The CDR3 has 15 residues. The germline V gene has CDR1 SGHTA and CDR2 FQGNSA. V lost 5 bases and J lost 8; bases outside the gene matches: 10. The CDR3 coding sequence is TGTGCCAGCAGCCGGCGGACAGGGGCGGCGGATGAGCAGTTCTTC. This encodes CASSRRTGAADEQFF.

CDR3 protein: CSAEYQETQYF. The CDR3 nucleotides are TGCAGTGCGGAGTACCAAGAGACCCAGTACTTC. The chain recombines TRBV20-1 with TRBJ2-5; no reliable D call. V lost 6 bases and J lost 0, with 5 bases in between. This CDR3 is built from 11 residues. Germline V gene sequence: CDR1 DFQATT, CDR2 SNEGSKA (reference sequence).

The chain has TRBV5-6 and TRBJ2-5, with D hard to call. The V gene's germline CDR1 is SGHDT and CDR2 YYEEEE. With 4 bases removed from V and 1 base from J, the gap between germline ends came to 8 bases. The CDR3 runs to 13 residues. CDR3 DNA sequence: TGTGCCAGCAGCCCGCAACCCCAAGAGACCCAGTACTTC. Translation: CASSPQPQETQYF.

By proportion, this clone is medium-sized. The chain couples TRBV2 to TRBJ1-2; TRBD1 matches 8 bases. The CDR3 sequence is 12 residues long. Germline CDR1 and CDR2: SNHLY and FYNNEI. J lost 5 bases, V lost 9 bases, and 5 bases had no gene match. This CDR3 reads CARATGGYGYTF. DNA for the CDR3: TGTGCCAGGGCAACAGGGGGGTATGGCTACACCTTC. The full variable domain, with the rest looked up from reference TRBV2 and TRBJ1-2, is EPEVTQTPSHQVTQMGQEVILRCVPISNHLYFYWYRQILGQKVEFLVSFYNNEISEKSEIFDDQFSVERPDGSNFTLKIRSTKLEDSAMYFCARATGGYGYTFGSGTRLTVV.

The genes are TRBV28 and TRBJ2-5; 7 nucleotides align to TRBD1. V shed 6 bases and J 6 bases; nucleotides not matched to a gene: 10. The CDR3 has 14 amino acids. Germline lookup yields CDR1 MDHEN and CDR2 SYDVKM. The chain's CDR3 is CASSPTGTVKTQYF. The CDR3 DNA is TGTGCCAGCAGCCCGACAGGGACGGTAAAGACCCAGTACTTC.

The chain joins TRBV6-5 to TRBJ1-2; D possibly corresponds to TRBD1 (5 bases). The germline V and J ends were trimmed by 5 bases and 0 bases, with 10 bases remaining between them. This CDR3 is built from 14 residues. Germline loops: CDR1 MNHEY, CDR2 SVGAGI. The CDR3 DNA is TGTGCCAGCAGTCGGGGCGTATCTAACTATGGCTACACCTTC. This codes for CASSRGVSNYGYTF.

The CDR3 DNA reads as TGTGCCAGCTCACTAACGGACTCTTCCTATGGCTACACCTTC. Its protein product is CASSLTDSSYGYTF. The genes are TRBV18 and TRBJ1-2; D is unresolved. The CDR3 has 14 amino acids. Germline V gene lookup returns CDR1 KGHSH and CDR2 LQKENI. Trimming stripped 4 bases from V and 4 bases from J, with 13 bases between. Drawing the rest from reference TRBV18 and TRBJ1-2, the complete variable domain is NAGVMQNPRHLVRRRGQEARLRCSPMKGHSHVYWYRQLPEEGLKFMVYLQKENIIDESGMPKERFSAEFPKEGPSILRIQQVVRGDSAAYFCASSLTDSSYGYTFGSGTRLTVV.

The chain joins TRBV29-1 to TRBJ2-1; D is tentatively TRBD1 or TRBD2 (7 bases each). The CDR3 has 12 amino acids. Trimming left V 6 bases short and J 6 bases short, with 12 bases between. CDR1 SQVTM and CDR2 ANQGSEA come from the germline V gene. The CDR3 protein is CSVAGQTNEQFF. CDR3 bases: TGCAGCGTAGCGGGACAGACCAATGAGCAGTTCTTC.

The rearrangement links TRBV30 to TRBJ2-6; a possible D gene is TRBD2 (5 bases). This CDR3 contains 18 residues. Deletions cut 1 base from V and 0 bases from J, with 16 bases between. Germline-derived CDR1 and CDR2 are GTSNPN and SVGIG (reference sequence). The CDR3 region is CAWSGGLVLHSGANVLTF. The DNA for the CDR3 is TGTGCCTGGAGTGGAGGACTGGTCCTCCACTCTGGGGCCAACGTCCTGACTTTC.

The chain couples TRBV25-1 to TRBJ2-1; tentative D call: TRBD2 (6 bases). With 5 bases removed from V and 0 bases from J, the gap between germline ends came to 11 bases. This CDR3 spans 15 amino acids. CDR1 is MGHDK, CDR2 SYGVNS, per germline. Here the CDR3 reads CASSTPGSSYNEQFF. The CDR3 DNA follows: TGTGCCAGCAGTACCCCCGGGAGCTCCTACAATGAGCAGTTCTTC.

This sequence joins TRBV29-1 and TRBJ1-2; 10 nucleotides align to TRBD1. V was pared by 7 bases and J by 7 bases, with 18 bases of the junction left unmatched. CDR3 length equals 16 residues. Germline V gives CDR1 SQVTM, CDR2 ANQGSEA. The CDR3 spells CSAQGSGTGAFGGYTF. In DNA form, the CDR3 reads TGCAGCGCCCAGGGCTCCGGGACAGGGGCCTTCGGTGGCTACACCTTC. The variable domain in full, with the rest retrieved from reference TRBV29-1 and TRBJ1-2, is SAVISQKPSRDICQRGTSLTIQCQVDSQVTMMFWYRQQPGQSLTLIATANQGSEATYESGFVIDKFPISRPNLTFSTLTVSNMSPEDSSIYLCSAQGSGTGAFGGYTFGSGTRLTVV.

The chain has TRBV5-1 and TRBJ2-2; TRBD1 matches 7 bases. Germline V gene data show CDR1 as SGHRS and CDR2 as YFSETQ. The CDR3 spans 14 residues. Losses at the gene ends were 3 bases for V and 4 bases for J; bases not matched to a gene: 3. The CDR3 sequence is CASSSGQPTGELFF. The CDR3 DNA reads TGCGCCAGCAGCTCGGGACAGCCCACCGGGGAGCTGTTTTTT.

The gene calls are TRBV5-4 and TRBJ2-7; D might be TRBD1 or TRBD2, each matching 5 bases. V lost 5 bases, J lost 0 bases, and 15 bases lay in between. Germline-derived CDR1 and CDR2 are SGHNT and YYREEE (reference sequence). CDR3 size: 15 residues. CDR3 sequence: CASSPGRTSSYEQYF. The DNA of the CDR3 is TGTGCCAGCAGTCCGGGGCGAACCAGCTCCTACGAGCAGTACTTC.

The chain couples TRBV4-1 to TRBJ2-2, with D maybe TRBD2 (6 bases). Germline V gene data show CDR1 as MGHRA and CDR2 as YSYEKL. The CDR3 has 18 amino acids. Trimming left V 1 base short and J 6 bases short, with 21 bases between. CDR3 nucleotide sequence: TGCGCCAGCAGCCAAGGTGGGGGTAGCGGATTAAGACCCGGGGAGCTGTTTTTT. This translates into CASSQGGGSGLRPGELFF.

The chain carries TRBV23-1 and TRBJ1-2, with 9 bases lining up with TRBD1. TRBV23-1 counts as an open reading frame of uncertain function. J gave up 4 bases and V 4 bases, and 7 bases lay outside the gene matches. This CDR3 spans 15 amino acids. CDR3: CASSRQQGAVYGYTF. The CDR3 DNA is TGCGCCAGCAGTCGGCAACAGGGGGCGGTCTATGGCTACACCTTC.

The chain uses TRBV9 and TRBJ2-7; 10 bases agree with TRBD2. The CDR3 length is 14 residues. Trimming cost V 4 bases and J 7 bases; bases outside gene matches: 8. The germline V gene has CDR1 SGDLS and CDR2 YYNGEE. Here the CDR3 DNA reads TGTGCCAGCAGCACAGCGGGAGGGCCGAGGGAGCAGTACTTC. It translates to CASSTAGGPREQYF. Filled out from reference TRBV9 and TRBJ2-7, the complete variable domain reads DSGVTQTPKHLITATGQRVTLRCSPRSGDLSVYWYQQSLDQGLQFLIQYYNGEERAKGNILERFSAQQFPDLHSELNLSSLELGDSALYFCASSTAGGPREQYFGPGTRLTVT.

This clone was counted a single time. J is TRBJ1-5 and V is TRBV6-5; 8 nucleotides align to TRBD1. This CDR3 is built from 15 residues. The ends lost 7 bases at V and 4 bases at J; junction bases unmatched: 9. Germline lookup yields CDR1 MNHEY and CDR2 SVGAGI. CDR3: CASKNSRTGNQPQHF. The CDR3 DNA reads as TGTGCCAGCAAAAACTCGCGGACAGGGAATCAGCCCCAGCATTTT.

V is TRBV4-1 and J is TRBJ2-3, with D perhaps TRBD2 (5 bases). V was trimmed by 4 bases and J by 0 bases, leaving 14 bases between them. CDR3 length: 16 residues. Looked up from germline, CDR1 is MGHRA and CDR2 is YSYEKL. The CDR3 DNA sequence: TGCGCCAGCAGCCGCCCTGTGACGGGAAGCACAGATACGCAGTATTTT. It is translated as CASSRPVTGSTDTQYF.

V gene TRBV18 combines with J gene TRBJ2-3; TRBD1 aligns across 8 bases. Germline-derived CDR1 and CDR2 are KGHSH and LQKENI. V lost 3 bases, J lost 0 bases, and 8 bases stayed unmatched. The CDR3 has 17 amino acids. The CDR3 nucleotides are TGTGCCAGCTCACCTACCCGGACAGGGACCAGCACAGATACGCAGTATTTT. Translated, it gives CASSPTRTGTSTDTQYF.

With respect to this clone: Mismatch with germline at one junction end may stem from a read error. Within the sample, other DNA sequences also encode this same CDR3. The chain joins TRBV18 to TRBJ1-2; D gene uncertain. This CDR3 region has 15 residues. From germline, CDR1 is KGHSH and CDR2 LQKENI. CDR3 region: CASSPEGYPIYGYTF. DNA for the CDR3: TGTGCCAGCTCACCAGAAGGGTATCCAATTTATGGTTACACCTTC.

The CDR3 is CASSDGISSYEQYF. Here the CDR3 DNA reads TGTGCCAGCAGTGATGGAATTAGCTCCTACGAGCAGTACTTC. The J gene is TRBJ2-5, the V gene TRBV2; D gene ambiguous. The J call may be in error: the DNA end matches TRBJ2-7 better. This CDR3 has 14 residues. Germline CDR1 is SNHLY and CDR2 is FYNNEI.

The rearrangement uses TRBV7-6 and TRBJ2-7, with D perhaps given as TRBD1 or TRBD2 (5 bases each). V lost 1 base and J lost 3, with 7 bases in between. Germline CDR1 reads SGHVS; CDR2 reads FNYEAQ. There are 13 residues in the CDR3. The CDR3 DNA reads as TGTGCCAGCAGCTTAGGGGACCACTACGAGCAGTACTTC. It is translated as CASSLGDHYEQYF. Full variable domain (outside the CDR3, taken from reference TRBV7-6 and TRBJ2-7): GAGVSQSPRYKVTKRGQDVALRCDPISGHVSLYWYRQALGQGPEFLTYFNYEAQQDKSGLPNDRFSAERPEGSISTLTIQRTEQRDSAMYRCASSLGDHYEQYFGPGTRLTVT.